This T cell receptor beta chain was documented in a study of blood T cells in healthy people across ages. Across the study: For every two T cells, template switching captured about one barcoded beta molecule. General observations from the study: Higher naive T cell percentage went strongly together with higher TCR beta diversity. Naive CD4+ cell counts and diversity both ran higher in long-lived than in aged donors. A roughly linear age-dependent decrease characterized TCR beta diversity per million T cells.

The length of the CDR3 is 16 residues. Per germline, CDR1 SGHTA and CDR2 FQGNSA. V gave up 3 bases and J gave up 13 bases; unmatched junction bases: 12. PCR was performed a second time for roughly 7 to 12 cycles using a sample-barcoded 5' primer and a J-beta primer mix. TCRdb processed the 5' RACE reads anew with MiXCR; each CDR3 protein has one entry. Found here are 1.6 million or so distinct CDR3 sequences, about 35% of them singletons; the top ten hold about 10%. With regard to this clonotype: Its cognate antigen is unknown.

The V and J genes are TRBV7-2 and TRBJ2-1; 13 nucleotides align to TRBD2. The receptor was isolated from a woman in her 30s in good health. The specimen was blood. For the CDR3, the DNA is TGTGCCAGCAGCTTTGGACTAGCGGGGGTTGTAGAGACCCAGTTCTTC. It encodes CASSFGLAGVVETQFF.